This record covers a single T cell receptor beta chain. Its antigen remains unknown. These data come from a study of cytomegalovirus exposure and HLA in healthy donors. Findings and limits, study-wide: Later examination showed HLA-associated TCR beta chains had greater clonal expansion than equally common others.

The PCR used 60 Vbeta and 13 Jbeta primers. TCRdb keeps only in-frame clones here, not all; method: immunoSEQ multiplex PCR. The table counts some 120,000 clones; roughly 1% lies in the top ten. Germline loops: CDR1 LNHDA, CDR2 SQIVND (reference sequence). The V end lost 1 base, the J end lost 5 bases, and 14 bases lay between the germline ends. CDR3 length: 16 residues. This clonotype originated in a man between 18 and 35 years old in good health and CMV-seronegative. V and J are TRBV19 and TRBJ2-2, with D perhaps TRBD1 (6 bases). Sequencing input: PBMCs. The CDR3 sequence: CASSIVQGSGTGELFF. CDR3 DNA: TGTGCCAGTAGTATAGTCCAGGGGTCAGGTACCGGGGAGCTGTTTTTT. The variable domain in full, with the rest retrieved from reference TRBV19 and TRBJ2-2, is DGGITQSPKYLFRKEGQNVTLSCEQNLNHDAMYWYRQDPGQGLRLIYYSQIVNDFQKGDIAEGYSVSREKKESFPLTVTSAQKNPTAFYLCASSIVQGSGTGELFFGEGSRLTVL.